The 29 T cell receptor beta chains in this list originate from one sample, sequenced in a study of blood T cell repertoires in COVID-19. Sequencing was performed with immunoSEQ multiplex PCR; in TCRdb, only in-frame clones are kept and a portion is missing. The sample shows fewer than 200,000 clones, roughly 90% of them seen only once. Source material: peripheral blood. The receptors stem from a man aged 18 to 30 with COVID-19, enrolled during active disease.

The chain couples TRBV24-1 to TRBJ2-1, with unresolved D. Per the germline V gene, CDR1 is KGHDR and CDR2 is SFDVKD. The CDR3 runs 16 residues. V lost 4 bases and J lost 4, with 16 bases in between. CDR3 in DNA: TGTGCCACCAGTGACGAGCGTCGGAGTTCGTACAATGAGCAGTTCTTC. Translation: CATSDERRSSYNEQFF.

The chain has TRBV9 and TRBJ2-5; possibly TRBD2 for D (7 bases). Germline lookup yields CDR1 SGDLS and CDR2 YYNGEE. V lost 4 bases to trimming and J lost 6 bases, with 22 bases between them. The CDR3 is 16 amino acids. DNA for the CDR3: TGTGCCAGCAGCCCTCGAGGGTCGGGGGGCGATAAGACCCAGTACTTC. The encoded protein is CASSPRGSGGDKTQYF.

This chain uses TRBV29-1 with TRBJ2-7, with D possibly TRBD1 on 6 matching bases. The CDR3 totals 14 residues. V lost 6 bases to trimming and J lost 1 base, with 16 bases between them. CDR1 is SQVTM and CDR2 is ANQGSEA in the germline V gene. CDR3 coding DNA: TGCAGCGTCGGCACTACCGGACAGTCCTACGAGCAGTACTTC. It translates to CSVGTTGQSYEQYF.

The chain combines TRBV28 with TRBJ1-5; D might be TRBD1 (6 bases). V shed 0 bases and J shed 3 bases, with 21 bases lying between them. The CDR3 covers 19 residues. The germline CDR1 and CDR2 sequences are MDHEN and SYDVKM. The DNA of the CDR3 is TGTGCCAGCAGTTTATGGGCAAACTCACCGGGGGGCATCAATCAGCCCCAGCATTTT. It specifies CASSLWANSPGGINQPQHF.

J is TRBJ2-7 and V is TRBV30; 9 positions match TRBD1. The V gene end was trimmed by 5 bases and the J gene end by 5 bases; junction bases not matched to a gene: 4. CDR3 length equals 12 residues. CDR1 is GTSNPN, CDR2 SVGIG, per germline (reference sequence). The CDR3, as DNA: TGTGCCTGGGACAGGGGGAGCGACGAGCAGTACTTC. Its protein product is CAWDRGSDEQYF.

The chain joins TRBV27 to TRBJ2-1; 9 positions match TRBD2. The CDR3 runs to 16 residues. Germline assignment: CDR1 MNHEY and CDR2 SMNVEV (reference sequence). After removal of 7 bases from V and 5 bases from J, the junction contained 12 bases not matched to a gene. DNA of the CDR3: TGTGCCAGCAATGAAGGTCCTAGCGGGATTCACAATGAGCAGTTCTTC. As protein: CASNEGPSGIHNEQFF.

The table lists this clone with a count of one. The CDR3 nucleotides read TGTGCCAGTAGTATCGGACAGGGGATAAACATTCAGTACTTC. Its protein is CASSIGQGINIQYF. The V call is TRBV19, the J call TRBJ2-4; 9 bases fit TRBD1. With V trimmed by 3 bases and J by 6 bases, 3 bases remained unmatched. The CDR3 has 14 residues. Looked up from germline, CDR1 is LNHDA and CDR2 is SQIVND (reference sequence).

The chain recombines TRBV7-8 with TRBJ2-7; 7 bases agree with TRBD1. The V gene end was trimmed by 2 bases and the J gene end by 2 bases; junction bases not matched to a gene: 6. The germline gives CDR1 SGHVS, CDR2 FQNEAQ. The CDR3 is 15 residues long. Written as DNA, the CDR3 is TGTGCCAGCAGCTTAACGGGGACAGCTACCTACGAGCAGTACTTC. This sequence encodes CASSLTGTATYEQYF.

The chain recombines TRBV2 with TRBJ2-1, with TRBD2 identical over 13 bases. This CDR3 comprises 15 residues. Trimming took 6 bases from V and 7 from J; bases not matched to a gene: 6. CDR1 and CDR2 (germline): SNHLY, FYNNEI. CDR3 amino acids: CASRRTSGSGNEQFF. Here the CDR3 DNA reads TGTGCCAGCAGGCGGACTAGCGGGAGTGGAAATGAGCAGTTCTTC.

The V and J genes are TRBV4-3 and TRBJ2-2, with TRBD2 matching 9 bases. Germline CDR1 is LGHNA and CDR2 is YSLEER. The J segment lost 1 base and the V segment lost 4 bases, leaving 1 base of the junction unmatched. This CDR3 is built from 15 residues. The CDR3 bases are TGCGCCAGCAGCCTGACTAGCGGGAACACCGGGGAGCTGTTTTTT. This sequence encodes CASSLTSGNTGELFF.

The gene calls are TRBV5-1 and TRBJ2-7; a possible D gene is TRBD1 (7 bases). The CDR3 spans 13 residues. Trimming cost V 6 bases and J 6 bases, with 16 bases left between them. Germline lookup yields CDR1 SGHRS and CDR2 YFSETQ. The CDR3 loop is CASTPGGLGEQYF. DNA of the CDR3: TGCGCCAGCACCCCAGGGGGGCTAGGCGAGCAGTACTTC.

This clone came up a few times. The V call is TRBV6-5, the J call TRBJ2-6; D uncertain. The CDR3 spans 14 residues. Between the trimmed V and J ends, which lost 6 bases and 2 bases, there was a span of 8 bases. The germline CDR1 and CDR2 sequences are MNHEY and SVGAGI. CDR3 DNA: TGTGCCAGCAGCCGAGATACTGGGGCCAACGTCCTGACTTTC. This encodes CASSRDTGANVLTF.

This chain joins TRBV9 and TRBJ2-1, with D possibly being TRBD1 (6 bases). Deletions cut 4 bases from V and 8 bases from J, with 22 bases between. CDR3 length: 16 residues. The germline gives CDR1 SGDLS, CDR2 YYNGEE. As DNA, the CDR3 is TGTGCCAGCAGCCCATTCCCAGGACAGCCGGCGTATGAGCAGTTCTTC. Protein: CASSPFPGQPAYEQFF.

J is TRBJ1-1 and V is TRBV5-4; TRBD1 is a possible D gene (6 bases). Between the trimmed V and J ends, which lost 4 bases and 0 bases, there was a span of 10 bases. Germline lookup yields CDR1 SGHNT and CDR2 YYREEE (reference sequence). The CDR3 has 14 residues. The chain's CDR3 is CASSIQGLNTEAFF. Here the CDR3 DNA reads TGTGCCAGCAGCATTCAGGGGCTGAACACTGAAGCTTTCTTT.

The CDR3, as DNA: TGTGCCAGCAGTGGGGGACTAGCGGCATACAATGAGCAGTTCTTC. It specifies CASSGGLAAYNEQFF. The chain employs TRBV28 and TRBJ2-1; 11 positions agree with TRBD2. The germline V gene has CDR1 MDHEN and CDR2 SYDVKM. After removal of 5 bases from V and 4 bases from J, the junction contained 4 bases not matched to a gene. The CDR3 runs to 15 residues. Together with reference TRBV28 and TRBJ2-1, the CDR3 gives the full variable domain: DVKVTQSSRYLVKRTGEKVFLECVQDMDHENMFWYRQDPGLGLRLIYFSYDVKMKEKGDIPEGYSVSREKKERFSLILESASTNQTSMYLCASSGGLAAYNEQFFGPGTRLTVL.

This clone has a count of ten or more. This chain uses TRBV4-1 with TRBJ1-1; the match to TRBD1 covers 9 bases. V was clipped by 3 bases and J by 4 bases; unmatched bases: 21. CDR3 length: 20 amino acids. The germline CDR1 and CDR2 sequences are MGHRA and YSYEKL. The CDR3 loop reads CASSQPPLQRQGGKVTEAFF. CDR3 nucleotide sequence: TGCGCCAGCAGCCAGCCCCCCCTCCAAAGACAGGGGGGAAAAGTCACTGAAGCTTTCTTT.

CDR3 loop: CATEWESEQYF. The CDR3 region has the DNA TGTGCCACCGAGTGGGAGTCCGAGCAGTACTTC. The V gene is TRBV10-3, the J gene TRBJ2-7; D might be TRBD2 (5 bases). The germline V and J ends were trimmed by 10 bases and 6 bases, with 13 bases remaining between them. CDR1 is ENHRY and CDR2 is SYGVKD in the germline V gene. The CDR3 is 11 residues long.

This clone was found once. V and J are TRBV6-2 or TRBV6-3 and TRBJ2-7, with 14 bases fitting TRBD2. Germline-derived CDR1 and CDR2 are MNHEY and SVGEGT. This CDR3 is built from 18 residues. The junction had 8 bases not matched to a gene; V was cut back by 2 bases and J by 2 bases. CDR3 sequence (DNA): TGTGCCAGCAGTTACCCGGGACTAGCGGGAGACAAGGCCTACGAGCAGTACTTC. The encoded protein is CASSYPGLAGDKAYEQYF.

The chain links TRBV28 to TRBJ1-1, with D unresolved. This CDR3 is 16 amino acids long. Trimming took off 6 bases at V and 3 bases at J, with 20 bases between the two ends. Germline CDR1 MDHEN, CDR2 SYDVKM. The CDR3 loop reads CASRPPLGSTDTEAFF. For the CDR3, the DNA is TGTGCCAGCAGACCTCCTCTGGGGAGTACGGACACTGAAGCTTTCTTT. The whole variable domain, filled in from reference TRBV28 and TRBJ1-1, reads DVKVTQSSRYLVKRTGEKVFLECVQDMDHENMFWYRQDPGLGLRLIYFSYDVKMKEKGDIPEGYSVSREKKERFSLILESASTNQTSMYLCASRPPLGSTDTEAFFGQGTRLTVV.

The CDR3 DNA reads as TGTGCCAGCAGCAGTCGGGAGACAGGGGCTGGCGGGGAGCTGTTTTTT. It encodes CASSSRETGAGGELFF. The chain employs TRBV7-6 and TRBJ2-2, with 8 bases fitting TRBD1. CDR3 length: 16 amino acids. The germline CDR1 and CDR2 sequences are SGHVS and FNYEAQ. V shed 5 bases and J 7 bases; nucleotides not matched to a gene: 12.

The chain carries TRBV7-2 and TRBJ2-7; 11 bases fit TRBD2. The CDR3 is 17 residues long. After removal of 0 bases from V and 3 bases from J, the junction contained 7 bases not matched to a gene. From germline, CDR1 is SGHTA and CDR2 FQGNSA. The CDR3 coding sequence is TGTGCCAGCAGCTTAGCGGGGACTAGCGGAAGTCACTACGAGCAGTACTTC. Its protein is CASSLAGTSGSHYEQYF.

The chain uses TRBV5-4 and TRBJ2-7; D gene ambiguous. V was clipped by 3 bases and J by 0 bases, with 4 bases between them. Germline CDR1 SGHNT, CDR2 YYREEE (reference sequence). The CDR3 loop spans 12 amino acids. The DNA of the CDR3 is TGTGCCAGCAGCTCTAGCTCCTACGAGCAGTACTTC. The encoded protein is CASSSSSYEQYF.

The V call is TRBV24-1, the J call TRBJ2-2; 8 bases map to TRBD2. CDR1 is KGHDR, CDR2 SFDVKD, per germline. Trimming cost V 8 bases and J 2 bases; bases outside gene matches: 6. The CDR3 is 15 amino acids. The CDR3 DNA reads as TGTGCCACCAACCCGGGAGGGCTAAACACCGGGGAGCTGTTTTTT. This encodes CATNPGGLNTGELFF.

The CDR3 DNA sequence: TGTGCCAGCAGTCTAGAAATGAACACTGAAGCTTTCTTT. Protein: CASSLEMNTEAFF. The J gene is TRBJ1-1, the V gene TRBV28; D gene ambiguous. Germline-derived CDR1 and CDR2 are MDHEN and SYDVKM. The V gene lost 5 bases and the J gene lost 0 bases, with 7 bases spanning the gap. The CDR3 spans 13 residues.

The gene calls are TRBV6-6 and TRBJ1-5; 10 nucleotides line up with TRBD1. The CDR3 runs 15 residues. Germline V gives CDR1 MNHNY, CDR2 SVGAGI (reference sequence). The V gene end was trimmed by 6 bases and the J gene end by 2 bases; junction bases not matched to a gene: 4. The CDR3 DNA is TGTGCCAGCAGGACAGGGGGCGCGGGCAATCAGCCCCAGCATTTT. This encodes CASRTGGAGNQPQHF.

This chain uses TRBV24-1 with TRBJ1-2; 8 bases align to TRBD1. The CDR3 is 17 residues long. Germline assignment: CDR1 KGHDR and CDR2 SFDVKD. J gave up 0 bases and V 4 bases, and 9 bases lay outside the gene matches. The CDR3 DNA reads TGTGCCACCAGTGACTCGGACAGGGCCAAACCTAACTATGGCTACACCTTC. Protein sequence: CATSDSDRAKPNYGYTF.

The rearrangement uses TRBV4-1 and TRBJ1-5; unclear D gene. The CDR3 sequence is 15 residues long. Germline V lookup: CDR1 MGHRA, CDR2 YSYEKL. V lost 7 bases and J 0 bases, leaving 13 bases between the germline ends. The CDR3: CASTPRAYSNQPQHF. For the CDR3, the DNA is TGCGCCAGCACCCCGAGGGCTTATAGCAATCAGCCCCAGCATTTT.

There are a few counts of this clone. The same CDR3 can be traced to other DNA sequences in this sample. The CDR3 loop reads CASSLDRDAEAFF. The CDR3 DNA follows: TGTGCCAGCAGCTTAGACAGGGATGCTGAAGCTTTCTTT. The V call is TRBV11-2, the J call TRBJ1-1, with D perhaps TRBD1 (5 bases). The germline V gene encodes CDR1 SGHAT and CDR2 FQNNGV. V dropped 0 bases and J dropped 6 bases, with 8 bases sitting between them. The CDR3 length is 13 residues.

J is TRBJ2-1 and V is TRBV9; a possible D gene is TRBD2 (6 bases). This CDR3 spans 17 amino acids. Germline V gene sequence: CDR1 SGDLS, CDR2 YYNGEE. V was pared by 2 bases and J by 5 bases, with 20 bases between. The CDR3: CASSVDSGLRGNNEQFF. The CDR3 DNA reads as TGTGCCAGCAGCGTGGACTCGGGACTCCGGGGGAACAATGAGCAGTTCTTC.